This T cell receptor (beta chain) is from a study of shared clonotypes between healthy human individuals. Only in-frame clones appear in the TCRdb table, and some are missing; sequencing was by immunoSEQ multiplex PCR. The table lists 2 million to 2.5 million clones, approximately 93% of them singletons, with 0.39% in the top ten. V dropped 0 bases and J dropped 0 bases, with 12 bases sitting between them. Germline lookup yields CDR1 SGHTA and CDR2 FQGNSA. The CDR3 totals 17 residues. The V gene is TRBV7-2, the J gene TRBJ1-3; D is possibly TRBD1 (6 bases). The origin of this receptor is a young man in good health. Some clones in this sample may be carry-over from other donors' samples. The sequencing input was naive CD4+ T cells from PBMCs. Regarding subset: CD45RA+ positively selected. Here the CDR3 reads CASSLAGYRDSGNTIYF. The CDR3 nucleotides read TGTGCCAGCAGCTTAGCGGGGTACAGGGACTCTGGAAACACCATATATTTT. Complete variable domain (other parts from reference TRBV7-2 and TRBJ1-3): GAGVSQSPSNKVTEKGKDVELRCDPISGHTALYWYRQSLGQGLEFLIYFQGNSAPDKSGLPSDRFSAERTGGSVSTLTIQRTQQEDSAVYLCASSLAGYRDSGNTIYFGEGSWLTVV.